This T cell receptor beta chain derives from a study of PD-L1 blockade in urothelial cancer. For the study at large: Atezolizumab 1,200 mg was given intravenously every 3 weeks, starting 2014. Patients' histories included 0 to 3 prior chemotherapy regimens. Blood was evaluated 3 weeks (second dose) and 6 weeks after therapy began.

This clone has just one count. Antigen specificity is unknown. TCRdb's copy holds only in-frame clones and misses some; the assay was immunoSEQ multiplex PCR. The sample holds around 56,000 clones, around 84% seen once. General observations from the study: Pretreatment clonality of the blood TCR repertoire below the median was predictive of superior survival.

The CDR3 extends over 12 amino acids. V was cut by 5 bases and J by 7 bases, with 15 bases left in between. Germline V gene sequence: CDR1 GTSNPN, CDR2 SVGIG (reference sequence). The chain is built from TRBV30 and TRBJ2-7; D gene ambiguous. This specimen consisted of PBMCs, obtained around atezolizumab (anti-PD-L1) treatment. The receptor was derived from a man in his fifties or sixties with urothelial cancer. The CDR3 coding sequence is TGTGCCTGGGACTTGGGTAGTCTAGAGCAGTACTTC. This encodes CAWDLGSLEQYF.